These 8 T cell receptor beta chains were sequenced from one sample in a study of blood T cell repertoires in COVID-19. Libraries were prepared by immunoSEQ multiplex PCR; TCRdb keeps only in-frame clonotypes and omits some of them. The data contain almost 250,000 clones, approximately 90% of them singletons. The material sequenced was PBMCs or T cells enriched from blood (not recorded which). The receptors derive from a woman younger than 45 who had recovered from COVID-19.

This clone showed up just a few times. The chain couples TRBV9 to TRBJ2-2; TRBD2 matches at 10 bases. Germline V CDR1 and CDR2: SGDLS, YYNGEE. This CDR3 has 16 amino acids. Trimming cost V 0 bases and J 6 bases; bases outside gene matches: 5. The CDR3 here is CASSVASGRAAGELFF. CDR3 coding DNA: TGTGCCAGCAGCGTAGCTAGCGGGAGAGCGGCCGGGGAGCTGTTTTTT.

V and J are TRBV4-3 and TRBJ1-2, with a weak D call TRBD1 (5 bases). Trimming pared 0 bases from V and 5 bases from J, leaving 13 bases between. Germline V CDR1 and CDR2: LGHNA, YSLEER. This CDR3 region has 15 residues. The CDR3 DNA reads as TGCGCCAGCAGCCAAGATTTGGGAGGGGAGTATGGCTACACCTTC. This gives the protein CASSQDLGGEYGYTF.

The chain is built from TRBV9 and TRBJ1-4; D remains unclear. CDR1 SGDLS and CDR2 YYNGEE come from the germline V gene. The germline V and J ends were trimmed by 2 bases and 7 bases, with 15 bases remaining between them. The CDR3 covers 15 residues. The CDR3 DNA is TGTGCCAGCAGCGTGAGTCCAGGAAAGAGTGAAAAACTGTTTTTT. Its translation: CASSVSPGKSEKLFF.

The V gene is TRBV11-3, the J gene TRBJ2-1; perhaps TRBD1 as D (6 bases). There are 16 residues in the CDR3. Germline assignment: CDR1 SGHNT and CDR2 YENEEA. The ends were cut back, 1 base at V and 8 bases at J, with 18 bases in the middle. CDR3 protein: CASSLGVGSGVDEQFF. The CDR3 DNA follows: TGTGCCAGCAGCTTAGGGGTAGGATCAGGGGTTGATGAGCAGTTCTTC. Variable domain in full (rest from reference TRBV11-3 and TRBJ2-1): EAGVVQSPRYKIIEKKQPVAFWCNPISGHNTLYWYLQNLGQGPELLIRYENEEAVDDSQLPKDRFSAERLKGVDSTLKIQPAELGDSAVYLCASSLGVGSGVDEQFFGPGTRLTVL.

In its sample, this clone was seen once. This chain links TRBV27 with TRBJ2-7, with 7 bases lining up with TRBD1. Germline trimming cut 4 bases from V and 7 bases from J; bases unmatched to any gene: 7. The CDR3 length is 13 residues. The germline V gene encodes CDR1 MNHEY and CDR2 SMNVEV (reference sequence). This chain's CDR3 is CASSWDSGTEQYF. Here the CDR3 DNA reads TGTGCCAGCAGTTGGGACAGTGGAACTGAGCAGTACTTC.

The gene calls are TRBV15 and TRBJ2-7, with 11 bases matching TRBD1. The CDR3 has 14 residues. The ends lost 1 base at V and 5 bases at J; junction bases unmatched: 1. Germline values: CDR1 LNHNV, CDR2 YYDKDF (reference sequence). The CDR3 coding sequence is TGTGCCACCAGCAGAGGGGACAGGGGGGACGAGCAGTACTTC. Translation: CATSRGDRGDEQYF.

The chain links TRBV30 to TRBJ1-1; 9 bases match TRBD1. V lost 2 bases and J lost 6; bases outside the gene matches: 4. The CDR3 has 13 residues. The germline V gene encodes CDR1 GTSNPN and CDR2 SVGIG (reference sequence). CDR3 in DNA: TGTGCCTGGAGTCCTACAGGGGGCTCTGAAGCTTTCTTT. It is translated as CAWSPTGGSEAFF.

This clone was counted only a few times. V and J are TRBV27 and TRBJ1-5; no definite D call. CDR3 length equals 14 residues. Trimming stripped 5 bases from V and 0 bases from J, with 8 bases between. Germline CDR1 is MNHEY and CDR2 is SMNVEV (reference sequence). This CDR3 reads CASSPTYSNQPQHF. The CDR3 DNA reads as TGTGCCAGCAGTCCCACATATAGCAATCAGCCCCAGCATTTT.